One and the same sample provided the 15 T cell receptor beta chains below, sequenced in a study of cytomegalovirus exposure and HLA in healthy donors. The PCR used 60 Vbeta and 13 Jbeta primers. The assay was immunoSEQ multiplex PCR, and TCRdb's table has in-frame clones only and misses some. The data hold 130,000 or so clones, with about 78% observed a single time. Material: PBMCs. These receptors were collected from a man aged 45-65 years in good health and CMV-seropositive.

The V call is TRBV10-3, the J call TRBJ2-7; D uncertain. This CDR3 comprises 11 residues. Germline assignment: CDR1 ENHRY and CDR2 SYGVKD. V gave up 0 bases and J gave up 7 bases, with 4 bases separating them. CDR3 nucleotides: TGTGCCATCAGTGAGTCCGGGGAGCAGTACTTC. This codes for CAISESGEQYF.

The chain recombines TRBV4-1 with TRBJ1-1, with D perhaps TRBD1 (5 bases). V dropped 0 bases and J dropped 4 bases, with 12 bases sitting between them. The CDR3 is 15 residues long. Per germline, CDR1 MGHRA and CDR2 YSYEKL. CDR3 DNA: TGCGCCAGCAGCCAAGAAGTCGGGGGTGGCACTGAAGCTTTCTTT. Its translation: CASSQEVGGGTEAFF.

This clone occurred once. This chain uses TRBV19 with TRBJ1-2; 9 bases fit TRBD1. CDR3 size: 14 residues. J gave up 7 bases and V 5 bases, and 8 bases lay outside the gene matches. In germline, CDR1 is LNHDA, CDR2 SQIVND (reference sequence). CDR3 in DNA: TGTGCCAGTAGTGATACAGGGGGCGCGTTTGGCTACACCTTC. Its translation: CASSDTGGAFGYTF.

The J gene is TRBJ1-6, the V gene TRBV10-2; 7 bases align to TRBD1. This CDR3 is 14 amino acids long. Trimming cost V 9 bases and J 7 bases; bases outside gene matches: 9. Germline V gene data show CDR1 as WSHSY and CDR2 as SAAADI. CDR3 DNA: TGCGCCAGTAGATTCGGGACAGCCAATTCACCCCTCCACTTT. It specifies CASRFGTANSPLHF.

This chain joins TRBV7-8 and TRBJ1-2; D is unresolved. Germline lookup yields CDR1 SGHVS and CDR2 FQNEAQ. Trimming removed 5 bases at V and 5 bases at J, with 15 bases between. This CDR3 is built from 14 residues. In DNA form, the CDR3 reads TGTGCCAGCAGCCACCGGGAGGGAGGATATGGCTACACCTTC. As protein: CASSHREGGYGYTF.

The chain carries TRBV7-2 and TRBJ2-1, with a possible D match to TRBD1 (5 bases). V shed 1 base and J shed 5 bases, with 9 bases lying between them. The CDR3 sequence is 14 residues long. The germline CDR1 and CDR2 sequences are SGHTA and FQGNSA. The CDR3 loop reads CASSLDWGNNEQFF. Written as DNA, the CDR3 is TGTGCCAGCAGCTTAGACTGGGGCAACAATGAGCAGTTCTTC.

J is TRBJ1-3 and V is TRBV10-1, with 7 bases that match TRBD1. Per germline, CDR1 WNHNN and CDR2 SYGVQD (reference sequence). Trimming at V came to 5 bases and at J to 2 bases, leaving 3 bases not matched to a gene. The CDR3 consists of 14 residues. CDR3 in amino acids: CASSSGGPGNTIYF. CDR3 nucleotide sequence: TGCGCCAGCAGTTCAGGGGGACCTGGAAACACCATATATTTT.

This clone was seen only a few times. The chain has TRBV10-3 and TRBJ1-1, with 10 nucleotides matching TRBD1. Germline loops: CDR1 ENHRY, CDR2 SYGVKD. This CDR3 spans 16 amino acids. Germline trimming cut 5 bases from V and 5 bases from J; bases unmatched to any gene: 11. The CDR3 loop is CAISTGQGRGRTEAFF. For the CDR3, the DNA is TGTGCCATCAGTACGGGACAGGGGAGGGGTCGGACTGAAGCTTTCTTT.

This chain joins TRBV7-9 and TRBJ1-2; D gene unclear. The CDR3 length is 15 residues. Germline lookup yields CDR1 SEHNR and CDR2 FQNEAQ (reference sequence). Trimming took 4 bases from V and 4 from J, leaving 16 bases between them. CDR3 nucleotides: TGTGCCAGCAGCTCGATTGGACTGGTGGCCTATGGCTACACCTTC. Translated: CASSSIGLVAYGYTF.

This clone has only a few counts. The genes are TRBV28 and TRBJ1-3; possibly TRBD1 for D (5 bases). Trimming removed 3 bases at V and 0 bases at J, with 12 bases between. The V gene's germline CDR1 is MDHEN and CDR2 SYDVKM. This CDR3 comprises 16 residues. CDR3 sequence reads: CASSLVAGPSGNTIYF. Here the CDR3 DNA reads TGTGCCAGCAGTTTGGTGGCAGGGCCCTCTGGAAACACCATATATTTT.

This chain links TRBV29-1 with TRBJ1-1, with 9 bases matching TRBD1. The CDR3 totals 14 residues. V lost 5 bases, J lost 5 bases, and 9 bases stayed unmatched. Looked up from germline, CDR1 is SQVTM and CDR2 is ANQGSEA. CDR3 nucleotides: TGCAGCGTTAGGACAGGGGCCCTGTATACTGAAGCTTTCTTT. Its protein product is CSVRTGALYTEAFF.

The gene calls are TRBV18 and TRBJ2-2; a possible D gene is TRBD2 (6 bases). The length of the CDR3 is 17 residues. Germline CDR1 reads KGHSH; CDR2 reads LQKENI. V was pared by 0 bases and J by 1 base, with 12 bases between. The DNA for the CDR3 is TGTGCCAGCTCACCACCGTACGGGAGCTGGAACACCGGGGAGCTGTTTTTT. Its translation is CASSPPYGSWNTGELFF.

CDR3 nucleotides: TGTGCCAGCAGTCCCGGGACAGGGGGCCGGGAGCTGTTTTTT. Translation gives CASSPGTGGRELFF. The rearrangement joins TRBV6-1 to TRBJ2-2; 12 bases are a match to TRBD1. CDR3 length equals 14 residues. Trimming at V came to 5 bases and at J to 9 bases, leaving 4 bases not matched to a gene. Germline values: CDR1 MNHNS, CDR2 SASEGT.

CDR3 DNA sequence: TGTGCCAGCAGCTTAGACGGGAGTACTGAAGCTTTCTTT. The encoded protein is CASSLDGSTEAFF. The rearrangement joins TRBV11-3 to TRBJ1-1, with D unresolved. The CDR3 sequence is 13 residues long. The V end was cut by 0 bases, the J end by 5 bases, with 7 bases between. CDR1 SGHNT and CDR2 YENEEA come from the germline V gene.

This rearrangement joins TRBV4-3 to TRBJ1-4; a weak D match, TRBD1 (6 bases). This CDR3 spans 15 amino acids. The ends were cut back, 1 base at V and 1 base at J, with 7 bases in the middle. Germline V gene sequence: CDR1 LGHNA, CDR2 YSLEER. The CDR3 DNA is TGCGCCAGCAGCCAAGTAGGGGGAACTAATGAAAAACTGTTTTTT. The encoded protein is CASSQVGGTNEKLFF.